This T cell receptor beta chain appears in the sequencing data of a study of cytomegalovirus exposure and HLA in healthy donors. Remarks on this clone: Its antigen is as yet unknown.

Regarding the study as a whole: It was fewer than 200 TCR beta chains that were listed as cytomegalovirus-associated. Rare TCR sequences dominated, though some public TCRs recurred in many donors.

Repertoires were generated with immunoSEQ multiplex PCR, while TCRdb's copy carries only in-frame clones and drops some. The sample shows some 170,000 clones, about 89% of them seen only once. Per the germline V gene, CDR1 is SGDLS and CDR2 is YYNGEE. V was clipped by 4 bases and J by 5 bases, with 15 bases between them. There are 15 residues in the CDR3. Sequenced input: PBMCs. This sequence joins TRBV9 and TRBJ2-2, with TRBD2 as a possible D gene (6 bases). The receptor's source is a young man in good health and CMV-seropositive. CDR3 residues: CASSRRRARTGELFF. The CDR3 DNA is TGTGCCAGCAGCCGCCGGAGGGCGAGGACCGGGGAGCTGTTTTTT.